This T cell receptor beta chain was sequenced during a study of blood T cell repertoires in COVID-19. The overall study: Material from acute and convalescent COVID-19 was sourced from the United States, Italy and Spain. Sources were T cells, B-cell-depleted T cells, or PBMCs; the material itself was cDNA or gDNA.

In the study's own analysis: Reference gene primer amplification gave nucleated cell count estimates. Assay: immunoSEQ multiplex PCR; the TCRdb copy retains only in-frame clones and omits some. V and J calls and clone size follow that table, whereas D and trimming were derived from the DNA. This table holds fewer than 450,000 clones, 90% to 95% found once. The source of this sequence is a woman between 18 and 30 years old who had recovered from COVID-19. Specimen: peripheral blood.

In DNA, the CDR3 is TGCGCCAGCAGCCACCTCCTGGGATCAGGGGGACAGGAGACCCAGTACTTC. Translating it yields CASSHLLGSGGQETQYF. This sequence joins TRBV4-3 and TRBJ2-5, with 7 nucleotides matching TRBD1. The CDR3 contains 17 residues. V shed 3 bases and J 5 bases; nucleotides not matched to a gene: 15. Per the germline V gene, CDR1 is LGHNA and CDR2 is YSLEER.